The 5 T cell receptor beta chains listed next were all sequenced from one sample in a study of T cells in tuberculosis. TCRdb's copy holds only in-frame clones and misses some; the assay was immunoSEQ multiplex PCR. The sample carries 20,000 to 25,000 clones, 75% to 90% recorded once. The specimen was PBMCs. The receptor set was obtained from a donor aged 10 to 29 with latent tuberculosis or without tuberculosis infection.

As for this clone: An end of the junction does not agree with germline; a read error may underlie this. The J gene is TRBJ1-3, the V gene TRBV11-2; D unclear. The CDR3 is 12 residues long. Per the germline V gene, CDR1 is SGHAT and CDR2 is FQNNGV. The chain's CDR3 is CASSLTGNTIYF. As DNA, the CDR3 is TGTGCCAGCTCGCTGACTGGAAATACCATATATTTT.

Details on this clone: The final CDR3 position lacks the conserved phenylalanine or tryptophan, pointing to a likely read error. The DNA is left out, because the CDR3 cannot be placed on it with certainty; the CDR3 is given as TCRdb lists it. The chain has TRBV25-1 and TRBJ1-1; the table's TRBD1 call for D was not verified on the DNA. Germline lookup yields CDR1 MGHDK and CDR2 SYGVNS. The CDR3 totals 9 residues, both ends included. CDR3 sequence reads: CASRELDRG.

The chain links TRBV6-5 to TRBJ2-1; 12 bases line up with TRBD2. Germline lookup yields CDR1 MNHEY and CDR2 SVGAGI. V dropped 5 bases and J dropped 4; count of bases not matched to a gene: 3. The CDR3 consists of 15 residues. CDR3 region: CASSRTSGVYNEQFF. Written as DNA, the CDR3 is TGTGCCAGCAGTAGGACTAGCGGGGTTTACAATGAGCAGTTCTTC.

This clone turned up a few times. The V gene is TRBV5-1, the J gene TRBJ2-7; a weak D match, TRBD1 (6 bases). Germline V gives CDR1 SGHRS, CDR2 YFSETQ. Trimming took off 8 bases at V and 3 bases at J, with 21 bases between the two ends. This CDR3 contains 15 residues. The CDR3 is CASRTGTHGDYEQYF. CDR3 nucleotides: TGCGCCAGTAGAACAGGGACGCATGGGGACTACGAGCAGTACTTC.

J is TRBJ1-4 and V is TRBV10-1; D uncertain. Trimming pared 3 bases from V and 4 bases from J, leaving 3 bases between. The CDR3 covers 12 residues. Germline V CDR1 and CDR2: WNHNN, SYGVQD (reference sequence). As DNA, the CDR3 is TGCGCCAGCAGTGACCTTAATGAAAAACTGTTTTTT. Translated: CASSDLNEKLFF.